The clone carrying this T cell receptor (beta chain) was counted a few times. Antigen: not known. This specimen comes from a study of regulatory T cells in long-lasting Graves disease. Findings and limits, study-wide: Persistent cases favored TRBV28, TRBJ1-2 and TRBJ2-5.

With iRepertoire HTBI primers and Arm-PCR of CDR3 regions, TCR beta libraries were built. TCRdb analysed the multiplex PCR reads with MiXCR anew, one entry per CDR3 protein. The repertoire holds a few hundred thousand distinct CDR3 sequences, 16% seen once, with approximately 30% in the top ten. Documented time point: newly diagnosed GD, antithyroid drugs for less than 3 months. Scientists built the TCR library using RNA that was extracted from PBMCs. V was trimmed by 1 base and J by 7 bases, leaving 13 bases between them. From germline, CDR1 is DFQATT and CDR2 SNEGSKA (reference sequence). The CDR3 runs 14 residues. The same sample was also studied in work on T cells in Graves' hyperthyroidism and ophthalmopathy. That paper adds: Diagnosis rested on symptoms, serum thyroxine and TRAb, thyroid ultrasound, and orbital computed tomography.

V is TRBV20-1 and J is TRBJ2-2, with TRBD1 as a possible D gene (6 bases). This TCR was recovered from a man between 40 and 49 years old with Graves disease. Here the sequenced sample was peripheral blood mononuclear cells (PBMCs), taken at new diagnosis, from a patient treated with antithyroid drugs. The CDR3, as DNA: TGCAGTGCTAGAGCCAGGGGTAGGGTCGGGGAGCTGTTTTTT. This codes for CSARARGRVGELFF.